The rows below give T cell receptor beta chains drawn from one sample of a study of cytomegalovirus exposure and HLA in healthy donors. Method: immunoSEQ multiplex PCR; TCRdb's copy keeps in-frame clones and lacks some. The sample lists some 150,000 clones, 55% to 80% seen once, with less than 3% in the top ten. Sequencing was carried out using PBMCs. The origin of the receptors is a woman between 35 and 50 years old in good health and CMV-seronegative. Each CDR3 is given with its conserved first and last residue. Each record gives: J gene, V gene, clone size, D gene, CDR3 protein, CDR3 DNA. A D gene is named only where the DNA matches it firmly. Clone size is given for some rows only: seen once, a few or many times, or a class if the clone is expanded.

>TRBJ2-1|TRBV15|once|TRBD2
CATSRDGTSGGPYNEQFF
TGTGCCACCAGCAGGGACGGGACTAGCGGGGGGCCCTACAATGAGCAGTTCTTC
>TRBJ1-2|TRBV4-2|-|-
CASSTRDHREGYTF
TGTGCCAGCAGCACTCGGGACCACCGGGAGGGCTACACCTTC
>TRBJ1-5|TRBV2|-|-
CASRKQVSNQPQHF
TGTGCCAGCAGAAAGCAGGTTAGCAATCAGCCCCAGCATTTT
>TRBJ2-2|TRBV13|-|TRBD2
CASSLTAGYGPANTGELFF
TGTGCCAGCAGCTTAACAGCGGGGTACGGCCCTGCGAACACCGGGGAGCTGTTTTTT
>TRBJ1-1|TRBV7-2|once|-
CASSLGQGIRTEAFF
TGTGCCAGCAGCTTAGGTCAGGGAATTAGGACTGAAGCTTTCTTT
>TRBJ2-1|TRBV5-4|-|-
CASSPPGNEQFF
TGTGCCAGCAGCCCCCCCGGTAATGAGCAGTTCTTC
>TRBJ2-6|TRBV4-2|-|-
CASSQGTLLGANVLTF
TGTGCCAGCAGCCAAGGGACTTTACTGGGAGCCAACGTCCTGACTTTC
>TRBJ2-7|TRBV11-1|-|-
CASSFLQGGDEQYF
TGTGCCAGCAGCTTCCTCCAGGGTGGGGACGAGCAGTACTTC
>TRBJ2-5|TRBV4-3|-|TRBD2
CASSQGFASGGTQETQYF
TGCGCCAGCAGCCAAGGGTTCGCTAGCGGGGGTACCCAAGAGACCCAGTACTTC
>TRBJ1-6|TRBV1|-|-
CTSSQERKRSVSSYNSPLHF
TGCACCAGCAGCCAAGAGAGGAAGAGGTCCGTTAGCTCCTATAATTCACCCCTCCACTTT
>TRBJ2-7|TRBV6-1|-|TRBD2
CASSASGGLVSYEQYF
TGTGCCAGCAGTGCCTCGGGGGGACTAGTCTCCTACGAGCAGTACTTC
>TRBJ1-3|TRBV28|-|-
CASSTRWGVSGNTIYF
TGTGCCAGCAGTACACGGTGGGGCGTCTCTGGAAACACCATATATTTT
>TRBJ2-1|TRBV5-1|-|-
CASSLDRNPSNEQFF
TGCGCCAGCAGCTTGGACAGGAATCCCTCCAATGAGCAGTTCTTC
>TRBJ2-4|TRBV19|once|TRBD1
CASSIGGTGGNIQYF
TGTGCCAGTAGTATCGGCGGGACAGGGGGGAACATTCAGTACTTC
>TRBJ1-5|TRBV4-2|-|-
CASSQGGVYSNQPQHF
TGTGCCAGCAGCCAAGGGGGGGTTTATAGCAATCAGCCCCAGCATTTT
>TRBJ2-2|TRBV14|-|-
CASSRYLGTQNTGELFF
TGTGCCAGCAGCAGGTATTTAGGGACTCAGAACACCGGGGAGCTGTTTTTT
>TRBJ2-3|TRBV10-1|-|-
CASSGATPSSADTQYF
TGCGCCAGCAGTGGAGCTACCCCCAGTAGCGCAGATACGCAGTATTTT
>TRBJ2-3|TRBV2|-|-
CASSEGQEPYTDTQYF
TGTGCCAGCAGTGAAGGACAGGAACCCTACACAGATACGCAGTATTTT
>TRBJ2-3|TRBV30|-|-
CAWTQPEQVTDTQYF
TGTGCCTGGACCCAACCCGAACAGGTCACAGATACGCAGTATTTT
>TRBJ1-5|TRBV7-8|-|-
CASSLVGQGRNQPQHF
TGTGCCAGCAGCTTAGTCGGTCAGGGCAGAAATCAGCCCCAGCATTTT
>TRBJ2-3|TRBV2|-|TRBD2
CASRTSGGTDTQYF
TGTGCCAGCCGGACTAGCGGGGGCACAGATACGCAGTATTTT
>TRBJ1-1|TRBV19|-|-
CASRQGGRTEAFF
TGTGCCAGTAGACAGGGTGGTAGAACTGAAGCTTTCTTT
>TRBJ1-1|TRBV19|-|-
CASSFVPGQRNTEAFF
TGTGCCAGTAGTTTCGTCCCGGGACAACGGAACACTGAAGCTTTCTTT
>TRBJ2-3|TRBV7-3|few|-
CASSLAGMATDTQYF
TGTGCCAGCAGCTTAGCAGGGATGGCCACAGATACGCAGTATTTT
>TRBJ1-1|TRBV5-6|-|TRBD1
CASSSRGLSTEAFF
TGTGCCAGCAGCAGCAGGGGGCTGAGCACTGAAGCTTTCTTT
>TRBJ1-1|TRBV2|-|-
CASSSRTANTEAFF
TGTGCCAGCAGTTCGAGGACAGCGAACACTGAAGCTTTCTTT
>TRBJ1-6|TRBV27|-|-
CASSEPYNSPLHF
TGTGCCAGTAGCGAGCCCTATAATTCACCCCTCCACTTT
>TRBJ2-6|TRBV2|few|-
CASSERRGQAGANVLTF
TGTGCCAGCAGTGAACGCAGGGGCCAAGCTGGGGCCAACGTCCTGACTTTC
>TRBJ2-7|TRBV6-4|-|TRBD2
CASEDSPGLAGGHSSYEQYF
TGTGCCAGTGAGGACAGTCCGGGACTAGCGGGGGGCCACAGCTCCTACGAGCAGTACTTC
>TRBJ1-3|TRBV4-1|-|-
CASSQDTGRDSGNTIYF
TGCGCCAGCAGCCAAGATACAGGCAGGGACTCTGGAAACACCATATATTTT
>TRBJ1-4|TRBV15|few|TRBD1
CATSRDGQGNEKLFF
TGTGCCACCAGCAGAGACGGACAGGGGAATGAAAAACTGTTTTTT
>TRBJ1-1|TRBV9|-|-
CASSVAGATEAFF
TGTGCCAGCAGCGTAGCAGGGGCCACTGAAGCTTTCTTT
>TRBJ2-2|TRBV19|-|TRBD1
CASSKTGERGGELFF
TGTGCCAGTAGTAAGACAGGGGAGAGAGGCGGGGAGCTGTTTTTT
>TRBJ2-3|TRBV6-5|-|TRBD2
CASIKRGRLGTQYF
TGTGCCAGCATCAAGCGGGGCCGGCTTGGTACGCAGTATTTT
>TRBJ1-6|TRBV5-6|few|-
CASSRRDRGSPLHF
TGTGCCAGCAGCCGCCGAGACCGCGGTTCACCCCTCCACTTT
>TRBJ1-2|TRBV10-3|-|-
CAIRWGVTDGYTF
TGTGCCATCAGGTGGGGGGTGACTGATGGCTACACCTTC
>TRBJ2-3|TRBV5-4|-|TRBD1
CASSLGGTGIFTDTQYF
TGTGCCAGCAGCTTGGGTGGGACAGGGATTTTCACAGATACGCAGTATTTT
>TRBJ1-4|TRBV27|-|TRBD1
CATRDSGNEKLFF
TGTGCCACCCGGGACAGTGGGAATGAAAAACTGTTTTTT
>TRBJ1-2|TRBV7-2|few|TRBD1
CASSYGQGSYGYTF
TGTGCCAGCAGCTATGGACAGGGTAGCTATGGCTACACCTTC
>TRBJ2-2|TRBV7-3|few|-
CASSRGQNTGELFF
TGTGCCAGCAGCCGGGGACAGAACACCGGGGAGCTGTTTTTT
>TRBJ1-1|TRBV27|-|-
CASTPGGAIGTEAFF
TGTGCCAGCACTCCGGGGGGGGCGATCGGGACTGAAGCTTTCTTT
>TRBJ2-1|TRBV5-1|few|TRBD2
CASSLGERTSGAEQFF
TGCGCCAGCAGCTTGGGGGAGCGGACTAGCGGAGCTGAGCAGTTCTTC
>TRBJ1-1|TRBV9|-|-
CASSVKSGGPTEAFF
TGTGCCAGCAGCGTAAAGTCGGGGGGGCCCACTGAAGCTTTCTTT
>TRBJ1-5|TRBV5-1|-|-
CASSLAGGNQPQHF
TGCGCCAGCAGCTTGGCAGGGGGCAATCAGCCCCAGCATTTT
>TRBJ2-1|TRBV19|-|-
CASSETLGYNEQFF
TGTGCCAGTAGTGAGACCCTCGGGTACAATGAGCAGTTCTTC
>TRBJ2-5|TRBV5-1|-|-
CACQQGKEQETQYF
TGCGCCTGCCAACAGGGAAAAGAACAAGAGACCCAGTACTTC
>TRBJ2-1|TRBV18|-|-
CASSGTRDNEQFF
TGTGCCAGCTCAGGCACCAGGGACAATGAGCAGTTCTTC
>TRBJ2-3|TRBV7-2|-|-
CASSSFPADTQYF
TGTGCCAGCAGCTCCTTCCCCGCAGATACGCAGTATTTT
>TRBJ2-2|TRBV7-2|once|-
CASSGRGGWGTGELFF
TGTGCCAGCAGCGGGAGGGGGGGGTGGGGCACCGGGGAGCTGTTTTTT
>TRBJ2-3|TRBV27|few|TRBD1
CASSLWTGRTDTQYF
TGTGCCAGCAGTTTATGGACAGGGCGCACAGATACGCAGTATTTT
>TRBJ2-5|TRBV2|-|-
CASRVSTNRGTQYF
TGTGCCAGCAGGGTCTCGACAAACCGGGGGACCCAGTACTTC
>TRBJ1-3|TRBV28|-|-
CASSVTGKGNTIYF
TGTGCCAGCAGTGTAACAGGGAAGGGGAACACCATATATTTT
>TRBJ1-6|TRBV5-8|once|-
CASSLPGSSYNSPLHF
TGTGCCAGCAGCTTGCCCGGGAGCTCCTATAATTCACCCCTCCACTTT